The clone carrying this T cell receptor beta chain was seen only a few times. Membership in each cohort depended on participant-reported clinical history. The data were taken from a study of blood T cell repertoires in COVID-19. Study as a whole: Some COVID-19 samples were acute and others convalescent; all came from the United States, Italy and Spain.

Germline CDR1 WSHSY, CDR2 SAAADI. This CDR3 region has 15 residues. V gave up 5 bases and J gave up 2 bases; unmatched junction bases: 6. This table comes from immunoSEQ multiplex PCR, and its TCRdb copy is limited to in-frame clones, with some not included. There are 350,000 to 400,000 clones in the sample; roughly 87% occur only once, and approximately 3.1% lies in the top ten. The sequenced sample consisted of PBMCs or T cells enriched from blood (not recorded which). The chain has TRBV10-2 and TRBJ2-7, with 10 bases aligning to TRBD1. This sequence originates from a woman in her 30s who had recovered from COVID-19. The CDR3 loop reads CASSLRQGAPYEQYF. DNA of the CDR3: TGCGCCAGCAGTCTACGACAGGGGGCCCCCTACGAGCAGTACTTC.